The next 11 T cell receptor beta chains were all read from a single sample in a study of T-cell memory formation after mild COVID-19. TCRdb fed the 5' RACE reads into MiXCR, producing one record per CDR3 protein. The table shows under 300,000 distinct CDR3 sequences, with roughly 16% occurring only once. Sequencing used PBMCs or a T cell subset sorted from them (not recorded which). The receptor source for this set is a man between 18 and 35 years old who had mild COVID-19 (a few samples of this study predate the infection). Cell type and time point are not known.

The V gene is TRBV7-2, the J gene TRBJ2-5; D uncertain. This CDR3 region has 16 residues. Trimming removed 1 base from V and 5 bases from J, with 17 bases in between. Germline-derived CDR1 and CDR2 are SGHTA and FQGNSA. This CDR3 reads CASSLDGIRSWETQYF. DNA for the CDR3: TGTGCCAGCAGCTTAGATGGGATAAGGAGTTGGGAGACCCAGTACTTC.

The V and J genes are TRBV7-2 and TRBJ2-7; D is uncertain. V shed 1 base and J shed 2 bases, with 9 bases lying between them. This CDR3 contains 14 residues. Germline CDR1 SGHTA, CDR2 FQGNSA. CDR3 in DNA: TGTGCCAGCAGCTTAGGTGGAATTGCCTACGAGCAGTACGTC. Residues: CASSLGGIAYEQYV.

This clonotype was seen a handful of times. The chain combines TRBV7-3 with TRBJ2-1; TRBD1 agrees at 9 bases. The length of the CDR3 is 14 residues. Germline V gene data show CDR1 as SGHTA and CDR2 as FQGTGA. After removal of 5 bases from V and 9 bases from J, the junction contained 8 bases not matched to a gene. The CDR3 DNA reads TGTGCCAGCAGCCCAGGACAGGGGTGGGCTGAGCAGTTCTTC. Its protein product is CASSPGQGWAEQFF.

This clonotype occurred a few times. The V gene is TRBV6-2 or TRBV6-3, the J gene TRBJ2-4, with 7 bases fitting TRBD1. Trimming removed 7 bases from V and 0 bases from J; junction bases left unmatched: 9. CDR3 size: 16 residues. The germline V gene encodes CDR1 MNHEY and CDR2 SVGEGT. In DNA, the CDR3 is TGTGCCAGCACCCAACAGGGACAGCTAGCCAAAAACATTCAGTACTTC. This codes for CASTQQGQLAKNIQYF.

The J gene is TRBJ1-4, the V gene TRBV9, with 10 bases fitting TRBD1. This CDR3 region has 14 residues. Germline V CDR1 and CDR2: SGDLS, YYNGEE. V gave up 3 bases and J gave up 7 bases; unmatched junction bases: 3. In DNA form, the CDR3 reads TGTGCCAGCAGCGGACAGGGGGCCGGTGAAAAACTGTTTTTT. Amino acid sequence: CASSGQGAGEKLFF.

This chain uses TRBV20-1 with TRBJ2-4; 7 bases are shared with TRBD1. This CDR3 contains 14 residues. Per the germline V gene, CDR1 is DFQATT and CDR2 is SNEGSKA (reference sequence). With 0 bases clipped from V and 8 bases from J, the junction kept 7 bases outside the gene matches. CDR3 in DNA: TGCAGTGCTAGAGATGGGCGGCAGGGGGACATTCAGTACTTC. It codes for CSARDGRQGDIQYF.

The chain couples TRBV4-1 to TRBJ1-1; D possibly corresponds to TRBD1 (5 bases). CDR1 is MGHRA and CDR2 is YSYEKL in the germline V gene. Trimming pared 1 base from V and 3 bases from J, leaving 9 bases between. There are 14 residues in the CDR3. CDR3 loop: CASSQGEGYTEAFF. CDR3 nucleotides: TGCGCCAGCAGCCAAGGAGAGGGGTACACTGAAGCTTTCTTT.

The chain employs TRBV30 and TRBJ1-2, with D perhaps TRBD1 (5 bases). The CDR3 has 11 amino acids. Germline V lookup: CDR1 GTSNPN, CDR2 SVGIG (reference sequence). Trimming removed 8 bases at V and 6 bases at J, with 13 bases between. The CDR3 DNA follows: TGTGCCCTGTCGCGGGGGAATGGCTACACCTTC. Translating it yields CALSRGNGYTF.

J is TRBJ2-7 and V is TRBV4-2; D may be TRBD2 (5 bases). Deletions cut 2 bases from V and 5 bases from J, with 10 bases between. The CDR3 is 13 residues long. The germline V gene has CDR1 LGHNA and CDR2 YNFKEQ. This CDR3 reads CASSQRQRNEQYF. In DNA form, the CDR3 reads TGTGCCAGCAGCCAACGCCAGCGGAACGAGCAGTACTTC.

The V and J genes are TRBV20-1 and TRBJ2-7; possible D gene TRBD1, 6 bases. This CDR3 contains 12 residues. Trimming stripped 0 bases from V and 6 bases from J, with 9 bases between. CDR1 DFQATT and CDR2 SNEGSKA come from the germline V gene (reference sequence). CDR3 sequence reads: CSAREGAAEQYV. DNA for the CDR3: TGCAGTGCTAGAGAGGGGGCCGCCGAGCAGTACGTC.

The chain joins TRBV11-2 to TRBJ2-3; TRBD1 or TRBD2 may be the D gene (5 bases each). V lost 2 bases to trimming and J lost 2 bases, with 14 bases between them. Germline V gene data show CDR1 as SGHAT and CDR2 as FQNNGV. The CDR3 runs 16 residues. Here the CDR3 reads CASSLFGRGPTDTQYF. CDR3 bases: TGTGCCAGCAGCTTATTTGGTCGGGGACCCACAGATACGCAGTATTTT. Looking up the rest from reference TRBV11-2 and TRBJ2-3 gives the full variable domain: EAGVAQSPRYKIIEKRQSVAFWCNPISGHATLYWYQQILGQGPKLLIQFQNNGVVDDSQLPKDRFSAERLKGVDSTLKIQPAKLEDSAVYLCASSLFGRGPTDTQYFGPGTRLTVL.